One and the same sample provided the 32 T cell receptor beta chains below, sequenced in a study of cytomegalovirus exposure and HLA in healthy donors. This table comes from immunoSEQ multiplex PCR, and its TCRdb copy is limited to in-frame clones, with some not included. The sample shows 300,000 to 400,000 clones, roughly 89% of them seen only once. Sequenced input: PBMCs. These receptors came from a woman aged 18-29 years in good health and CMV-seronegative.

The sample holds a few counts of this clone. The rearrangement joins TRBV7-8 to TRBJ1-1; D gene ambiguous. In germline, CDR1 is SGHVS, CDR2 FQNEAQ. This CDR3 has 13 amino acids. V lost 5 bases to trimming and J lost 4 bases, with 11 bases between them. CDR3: CASSARHRTEAFF. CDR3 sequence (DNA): TGTGCCAGCAGCGCGAGACACCGCACTGAAGCTTTCTTT.

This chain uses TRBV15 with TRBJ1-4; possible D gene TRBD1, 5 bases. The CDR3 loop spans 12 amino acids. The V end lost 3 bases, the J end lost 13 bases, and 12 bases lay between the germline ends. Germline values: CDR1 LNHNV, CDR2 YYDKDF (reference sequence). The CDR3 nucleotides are TGTGCCACCAGCAGTAGGGGAGGAGGACTGTTTTTT. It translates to CATSSRGGGLFF.

The DNA for the CDR3 is TGTGCCAGCAGCTTCACTAGCGGGATAAACACAGATACGCAGTATTTT. Protein sequence: CASSFTSGINTDTQYF. The J gene is TRBJ2-3, the V gene TRBV7-3, with 10 bases lining up with TRBD2. This CDR3 has 16 amino acids. CDR1 and CDR2 (germline): SGHTA, FQGTGA. Trimming removed 3 bases from V and 2 bases from J; junction bases left unmatched: 5.

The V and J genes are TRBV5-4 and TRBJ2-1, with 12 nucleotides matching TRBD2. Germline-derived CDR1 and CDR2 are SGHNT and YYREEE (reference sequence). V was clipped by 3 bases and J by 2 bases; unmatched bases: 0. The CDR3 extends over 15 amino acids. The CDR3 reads CASSSSGGAYNEQFF. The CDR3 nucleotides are TGTGCCAGCAGCTCTAGCGGGGGGGCCTACAATGAGCAGTTCTTC. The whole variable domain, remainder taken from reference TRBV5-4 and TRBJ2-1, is ETGVTQSPTHLIKTRGQQVTLRCSSQSGHNTVSWYQQALGQGPQFIFQYYREEENGRGNFPPRFSGLQFPNYSSELNVNALELDDSALYLCASSSSGGAYNEQFFGPGTRLTVL.

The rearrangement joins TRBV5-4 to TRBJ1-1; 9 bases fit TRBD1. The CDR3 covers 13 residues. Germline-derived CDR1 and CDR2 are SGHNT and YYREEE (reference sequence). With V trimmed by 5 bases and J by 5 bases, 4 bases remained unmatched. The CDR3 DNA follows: TGTGCCAGCAGGGTGACAGGGGGTACTGAAGCTTTCTTT. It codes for CASRVTGGTEAFF.

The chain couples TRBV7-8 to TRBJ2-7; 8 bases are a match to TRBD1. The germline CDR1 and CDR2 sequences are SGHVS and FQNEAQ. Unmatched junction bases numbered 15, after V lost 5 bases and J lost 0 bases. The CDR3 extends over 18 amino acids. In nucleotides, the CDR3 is TGTGCCAGCAGCCCGCCCCCCTGGGACAGGAAGGGCTCCTACGAGCAGTACTTC. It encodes CASSPPPWDRKGSYEQYF.

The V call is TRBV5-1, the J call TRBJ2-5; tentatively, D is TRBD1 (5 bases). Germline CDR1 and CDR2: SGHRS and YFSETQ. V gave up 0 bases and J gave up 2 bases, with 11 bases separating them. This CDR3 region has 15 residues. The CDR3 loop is CASSLEAGQQETQYF. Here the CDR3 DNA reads TGCGCCAGCAGCTTGGAGGCAGGACAACAAGAGACCCAGTACTTC.

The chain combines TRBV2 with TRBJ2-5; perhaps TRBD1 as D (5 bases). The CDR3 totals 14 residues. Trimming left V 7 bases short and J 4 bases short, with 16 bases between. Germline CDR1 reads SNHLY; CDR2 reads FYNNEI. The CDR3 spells CASTGSSGSETQYF. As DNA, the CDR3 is TGTGCCAGCACAGGGTCGTCTGGGTCAGAGACCCAGTACTTC.

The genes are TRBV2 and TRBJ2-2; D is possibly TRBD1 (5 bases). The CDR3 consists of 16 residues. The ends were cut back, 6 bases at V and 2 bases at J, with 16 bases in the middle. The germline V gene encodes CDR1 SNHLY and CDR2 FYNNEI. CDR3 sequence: CASRADGHLNTGELFF. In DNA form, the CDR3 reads TGTGCCAGCAGGGCTGATGGACATCTCAACACCGGGGAGCTGTTTTTT.

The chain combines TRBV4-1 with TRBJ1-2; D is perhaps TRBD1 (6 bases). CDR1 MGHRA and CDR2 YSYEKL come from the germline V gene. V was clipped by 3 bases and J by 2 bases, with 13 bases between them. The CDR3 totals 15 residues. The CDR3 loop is CASSQGAAGNYGYTF. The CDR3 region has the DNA TGCGCCAGCAGCCAGGGGGCGGCAGGGAACTATGGCTACACCTTC.

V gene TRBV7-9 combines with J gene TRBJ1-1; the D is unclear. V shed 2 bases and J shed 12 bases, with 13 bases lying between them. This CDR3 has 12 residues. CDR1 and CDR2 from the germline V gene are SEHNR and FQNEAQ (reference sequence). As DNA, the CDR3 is TGTGCCAGCAGCTTACGGGAGGACGGAACTTTCTTT. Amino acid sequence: CASSLREDGTFF.

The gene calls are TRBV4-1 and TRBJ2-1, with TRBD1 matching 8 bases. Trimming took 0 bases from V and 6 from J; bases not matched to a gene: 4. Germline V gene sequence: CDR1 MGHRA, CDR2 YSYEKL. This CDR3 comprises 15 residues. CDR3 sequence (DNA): TGCGCCAGCAGCCAAGAGGACAGGGCGGTCAATGAGCAGTTCTTC. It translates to CASSQEDRAVNEQFF.

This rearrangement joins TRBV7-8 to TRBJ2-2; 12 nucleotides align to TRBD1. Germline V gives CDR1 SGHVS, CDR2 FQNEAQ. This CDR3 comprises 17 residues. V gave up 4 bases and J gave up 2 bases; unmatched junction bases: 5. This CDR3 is CASSSPGQGANTGELFF. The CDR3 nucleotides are TGTGCCAGCAGCTCCCCGGGACAGGGGGCTAACACCGGGGAGCTGTTTTTT.

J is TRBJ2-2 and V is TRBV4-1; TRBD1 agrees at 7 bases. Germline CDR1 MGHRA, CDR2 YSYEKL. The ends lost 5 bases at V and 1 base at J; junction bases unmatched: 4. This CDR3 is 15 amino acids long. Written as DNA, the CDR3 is TGCGCCAGCAGCTGGCGGACAGGGAACACCGGGGAGCTGTTTTTT. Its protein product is CASSWRTGNTGELFF.

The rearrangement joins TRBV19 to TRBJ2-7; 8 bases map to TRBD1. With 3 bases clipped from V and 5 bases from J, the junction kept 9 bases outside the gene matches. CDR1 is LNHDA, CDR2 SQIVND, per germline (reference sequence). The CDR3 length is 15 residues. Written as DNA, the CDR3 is TGTGCCAGTAGTATGAGCAGGGGGCTTCTCGACGAGCAGTACTTC. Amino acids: CASSMSRGLLDEQYF.

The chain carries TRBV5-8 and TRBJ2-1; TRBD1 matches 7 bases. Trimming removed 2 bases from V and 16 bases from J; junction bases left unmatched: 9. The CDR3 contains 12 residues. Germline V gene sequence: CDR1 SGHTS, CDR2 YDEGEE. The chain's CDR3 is CASSLRRDSQFF. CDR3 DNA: TGTGCCAGCAGCTTACGCCGGGACAGCCAATTCTTC.

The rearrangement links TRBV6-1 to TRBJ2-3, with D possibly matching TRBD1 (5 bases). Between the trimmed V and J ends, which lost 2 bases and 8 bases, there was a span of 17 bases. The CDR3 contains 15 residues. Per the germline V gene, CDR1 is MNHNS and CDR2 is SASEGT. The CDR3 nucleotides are TGTGCCAGCAGTGAATATATAGTGGGGCCGGGTACGCAGTATTTT. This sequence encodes CASSEYIVGPGTQYF.

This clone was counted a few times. CDR3 protein: CASRWDLSNTEAFF. The CDR3 region has the DNA TGTGCCAGCAGATGGGACTTGAGTAACACTGAAGCTTTCTTT. The chain couples TRBV6-5 to TRBJ1-1; tentatively, D is TRBD1 (5 bases). CDR1 and CDR2 from the germline V gene are MNHEY and SVGAGI. The length of the CDR3 is 14 residues. The V end lost 6 bases, the J end lost 2 bases, and 13 bases lay between the germline ends.

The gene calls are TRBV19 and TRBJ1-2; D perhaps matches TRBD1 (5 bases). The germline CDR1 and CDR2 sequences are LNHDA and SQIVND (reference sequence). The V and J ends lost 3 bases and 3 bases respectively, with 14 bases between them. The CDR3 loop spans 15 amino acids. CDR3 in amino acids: CASSITRQPHYGYTF. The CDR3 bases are TGTGCCAGTAGTATCACTCGACAGCCCCACTATGGCTACACCTTC.

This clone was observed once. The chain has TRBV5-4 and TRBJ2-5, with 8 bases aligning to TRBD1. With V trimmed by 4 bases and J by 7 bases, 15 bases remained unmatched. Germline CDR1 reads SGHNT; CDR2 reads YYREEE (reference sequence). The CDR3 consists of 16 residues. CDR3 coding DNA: TGTGCCAGCAGCCCCATCGGGGGACAGGCAACGGGGACCCAGTACTTC. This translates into CASSPIGGQATGTQYF.

The CDR3 DNA reads TGTGCCAGCAGTCGTCGTGGACAACAAGAGACCCAGTACTTC. It specifies CASSRRGQQETQYF. The V call is TRBV6-1, the J call TRBJ2-5; D possibly corresponds to TRBD1 (5 bases). The germline CDR1 and CDR2 sequences are MNHNS and SASEGT. V was clipped by 5 bases and J by 2 bases, with 12 bases between them. This CDR3 region has 14 residues.

This chain's CDR3 is CASSLGGLGDYEQYF. The CDR3 DNA is TGCGCCAGCAGCTTGGGGGGACTAGGGGACTACGAGCAGTACTTC. The rearrangement links TRBV5-1 to TRBJ2-7, with 8 bases lining up with TRBD2. The CDR3 has 15 amino acids. V was clipped by 0 bases and J by 3 bases; unmatched bases: 5. Looked up from germline, CDR1 is SGHRS and CDR2 is YFSETQ.

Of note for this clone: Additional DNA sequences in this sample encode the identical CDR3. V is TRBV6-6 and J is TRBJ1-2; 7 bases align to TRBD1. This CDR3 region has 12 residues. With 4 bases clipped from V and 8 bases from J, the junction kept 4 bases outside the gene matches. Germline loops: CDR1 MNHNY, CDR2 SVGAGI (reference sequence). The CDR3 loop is CASSLTGQGYTF. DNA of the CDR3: TGTGCCAGCAGTTTGACAGGGCAAGGCTACACCTTC.

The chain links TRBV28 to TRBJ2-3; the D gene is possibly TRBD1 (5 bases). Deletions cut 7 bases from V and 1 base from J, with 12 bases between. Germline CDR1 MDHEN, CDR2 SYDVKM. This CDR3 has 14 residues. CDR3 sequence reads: CASTRAGRTDTQYF. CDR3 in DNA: TGTGCCAGCACCAGGGCAGGCCGCACAGATACGCAGTATTTT.

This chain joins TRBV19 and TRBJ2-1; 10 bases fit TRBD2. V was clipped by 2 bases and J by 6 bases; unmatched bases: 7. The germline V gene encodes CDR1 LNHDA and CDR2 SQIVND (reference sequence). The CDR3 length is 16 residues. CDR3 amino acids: CASSIPQRGGINEQFF. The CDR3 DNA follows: TGTGCCAGTAGTATACCCCAGCGGGGGGGCATCAATGAGCAGTTCTTC. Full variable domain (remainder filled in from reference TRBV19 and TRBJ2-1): DGGITQSPKYLFRKEGQNVTLSCEQNLNHDAMYWYRQDPGQGLRLIYYSQIVNDFQKGDIAEGYSVSREKKESFPLTVTSAQKNPTAFYLCASSIPQRGGINEQFFGPGTRLTVL.

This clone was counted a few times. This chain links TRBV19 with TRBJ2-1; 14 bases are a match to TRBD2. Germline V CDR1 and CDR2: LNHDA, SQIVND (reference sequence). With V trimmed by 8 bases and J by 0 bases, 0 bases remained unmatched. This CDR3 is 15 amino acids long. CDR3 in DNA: TGTGCCAGTGGGACTAGCGGGAGCTCCTACAATGAGCAGTTCTTC. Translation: CASGTSGSSYNEQFF.

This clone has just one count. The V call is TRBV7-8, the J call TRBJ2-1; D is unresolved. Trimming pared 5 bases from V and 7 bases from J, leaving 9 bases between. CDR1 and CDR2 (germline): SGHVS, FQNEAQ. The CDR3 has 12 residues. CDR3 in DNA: TGTGCCAGCAGCATCCCCAGAAATGAGCAGTTCTTC. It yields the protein CASSIPRNEQFF.

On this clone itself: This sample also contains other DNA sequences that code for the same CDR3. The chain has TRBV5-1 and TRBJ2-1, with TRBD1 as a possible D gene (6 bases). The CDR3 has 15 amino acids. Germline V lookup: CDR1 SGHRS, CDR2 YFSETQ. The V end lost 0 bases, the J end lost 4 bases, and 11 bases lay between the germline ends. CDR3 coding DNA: TGCGCCAGCAGCTTGGTGGCAGGGGCGTACAATGAGCAGTTCTTC. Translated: CASSLVAGAYNEQFF. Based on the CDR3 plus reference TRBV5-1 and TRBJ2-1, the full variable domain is KAGVTQTPRYLIKTRGQQVTLSCSPISGHRSVSWYQQTPGQGLQFLFEYFSETQRNKGNFPGRFSGRQFSNSRSEMNVSTLELGDSALYLCASSLVAGAYNEQFFGPGTRLTVL.

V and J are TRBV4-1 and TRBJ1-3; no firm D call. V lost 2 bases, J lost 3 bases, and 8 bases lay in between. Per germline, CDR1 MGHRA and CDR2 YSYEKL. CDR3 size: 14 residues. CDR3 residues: CASSQLRVGNTIYF. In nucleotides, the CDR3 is TGCGCCAGCAGCCAACTCCGTGTTGGAAACACCATATATTTT.

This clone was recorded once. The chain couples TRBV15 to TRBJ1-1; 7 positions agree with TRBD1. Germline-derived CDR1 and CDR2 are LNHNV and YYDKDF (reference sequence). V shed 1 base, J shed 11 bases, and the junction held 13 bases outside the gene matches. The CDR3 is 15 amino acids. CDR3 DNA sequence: TGTGCCACCAGCAGAGCAAGACAGGGACCGGTCGTGGCTTTCTTT. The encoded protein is CATSRARQGPVVAFF.

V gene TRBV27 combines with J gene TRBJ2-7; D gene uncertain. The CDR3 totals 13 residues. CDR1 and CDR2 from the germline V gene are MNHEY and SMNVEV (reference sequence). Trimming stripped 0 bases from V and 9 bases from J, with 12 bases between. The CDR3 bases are TGTGCCAGCAGTTTATCCCGACTCTGGAGGCAGTACTTC. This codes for CASSLSRLWRQYF.

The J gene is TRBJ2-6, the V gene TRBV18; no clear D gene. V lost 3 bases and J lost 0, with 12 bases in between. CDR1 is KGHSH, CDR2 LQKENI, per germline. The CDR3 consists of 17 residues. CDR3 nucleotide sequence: TGTGCCAGCTCACCTTCAGTTCTAGGCTCTGGGGCCAACGTCCTGACTTTC. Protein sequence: CASSPSVLGSGANVLTF.